The T cell receptor (beta chain) described here comes from a study of response to subunit inactivated influenza vaccine. The CDR3 loop spans 13 amino acids. Germline lookup yields CDR1 DFQATT and CDR2 SNEGSKA (reference sequence). The ends were cut back, 3 bases at V and 4 bases at J, with 10 bases in the middle. This clonotype has ten or more counts. TCRdb independently ran MiXCR on the RT-PCR reads; one entry per CDR3 protein. Of more than 550,000 distinct CDR3 sequences in the sample, roughly 10% are singletons; the top ten hold 9.5% to 13%. The sample was PBMCs from blood, taken on the day of vaccination. The chain carries TRBV20-1 and TRBJ1-5; D is ambiguous. The receptor's source is a man over 45 who received an inactivated influenza vaccine. CDR3 sequence reads: CSARDGLNQPQHF. Written as DNA, the CDR3 is TGCAGTGCTAGGGATGGTCTAAATCAGCCCCAGCATTTT.